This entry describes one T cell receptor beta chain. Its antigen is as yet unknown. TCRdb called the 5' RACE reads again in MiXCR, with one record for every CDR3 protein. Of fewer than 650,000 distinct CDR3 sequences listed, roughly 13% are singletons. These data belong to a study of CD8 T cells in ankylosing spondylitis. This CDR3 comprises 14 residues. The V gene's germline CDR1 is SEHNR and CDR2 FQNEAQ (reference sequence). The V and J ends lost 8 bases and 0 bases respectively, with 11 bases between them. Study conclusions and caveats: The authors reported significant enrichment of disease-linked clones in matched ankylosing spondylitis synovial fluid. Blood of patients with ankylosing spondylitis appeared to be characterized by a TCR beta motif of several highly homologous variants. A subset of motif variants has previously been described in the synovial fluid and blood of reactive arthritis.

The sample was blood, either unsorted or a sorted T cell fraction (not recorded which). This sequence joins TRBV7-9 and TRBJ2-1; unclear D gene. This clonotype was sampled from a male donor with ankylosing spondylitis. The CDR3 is CASGQDGSYNEQFF. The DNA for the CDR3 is TGTGCCAGCGGCCAGGACGGCTCCTACAATGAGCAGTTCTTC.